This entry lists 20 T cell receptor beta chains sequenced from one sample in a study of T cell changes during pregnancy in multiple sclerosis. The protocol was immunoSEQ multiplex PCR, while the TCRdb copy is restricted to in-frame clones and leaves out a portion. The data show tens of thousands of clones, roughly 90% seen once. Sequenced here: peripheral blood, sampled in the first trimester of pregnancy. The receptors derive from a female donor in good health, enrolled as a control in a pregnancy study.

The V call is TRBV11-2, the J call TRBJ2-7, with TRBD2 identical over 9 bases. The germline V gene encodes CDR1 SGHAT and CDR2 FQNNGV. V lost 4 bases, J lost 0 bases, and 13 bases stayed unmatched. The CDR3 has 18 residues. CDR3 DNA sequence: TGTGCCAGCAGCTGGGGCTGGGGGCGGGAGGGCCCCTCCTACGAGCAGTACTTC. This translates into CASSWGWGREGPSYEQYF. Drawing the rest from reference TRBV11-2 and TRBJ2-7, the complete variable domain is EAGVAQSPRYKIIEKRQSVAFWCNPISGHATLYWYQQILGQGPKLLIQFQNNGVVDDSQLPKDRFSAERLKGVDSTLKIQPAKLEDSAVYLCASSWGWGREGPSYEQYFGPGTRLTVT.

This chain links TRBV7-8 with TRBJ1-2; no clear D gene. CDR3 length: 13 residues. The V end was cut by 3 bases, the J end by 3 bases, with 8 bases between. From germline, CDR1 is SGHVS and CDR2 FQNEAQ. This chain's CDR3 is CASSLAPDYGYTF. The CDR3 region has the DNA TGTGCCAGCAGCTTGGCCCCCGACTATGGCTACACCTTC.

This sequence joins TRBV14 and TRBJ1-6; TRBD1 might be the D (6 bases). The CDR3 covers 15 residues. Germline loops: CDR1 SGHDN, CDR2 FVKESK. V shed 4 bases and J shed 9 bases, with 16 bases lying between them. CDR3 in amino acids: CASSLWDIQSSPLHF. The DNA for the CDR3 is TGTGCCAGCAGCCTTTGGGACATCCAGAGTTCACCCCTCCACTTT. Full variable domain (missing parts from reference TRBV14 and TRBJ1-6): EAGVTQFPSHSVIEKGQTVTLRCDPISGHDNLYWYRRVMGKEIKFLLHFVKESKQDESGMPNNRFLAERTGGTYSTLKVQPAELEDSGVYFCASSLWDIQSSPLHFGNGTRLTVT.

The V gene is TRBV7-6, the J gene TRBJ1-1; possible D gene TRBD1, 6 bases. The CDR3 covers 14 residues. Trimming removed 8 bases at V and 0 bases at J, with 13 bases between. Germline values: CDR1 SGHVS, CDR2 FNYEAQ. The CDR3 spells CASQVGQMNTEAFF. The DNA of the CDR3 is TGTGCCAGCCAAGTTGGACAGATGAACACTGAAGCTTTCTTT.

This sequence joins TRBV7-8 and TRBJ1-2; tentative D call: TRBD1 (6 bases). Germline lookup yields CDR1 SGHVS and CDR2 FQNEAQ. V lost 5 bases and J 3 bases, leaving 13 bases between the germline ends. This CDR3 region has 14 residues. DNA for the CDR3: TGTGCCAGCAGCCCAGGGGAGTTAGACTATGGCTACACCTTC. Translating gives CASSPGELDYGYTF.

This clone was detected only once. J is TRBJ2-1 and V is TRBV19, with TRBD2 identical over 11 bases. This CDR3 has 15 amino acids. V shed 7 bases and J 7 bases; nucleotides not matched to a gene: 9. Germline V gene data show CDR1 as LNHDA and CDR2 as SQIVND (reference sequence). CDR3 amino acids: CASTQGTSGSNEQFF. Here the CDR3 DNA reads TGTGCCAGTACTCAGGGGACTAGCGGATCGAATGAGCAGTTCTTC.

The chain combines TRBV18 with TRBJ2-7; the D gene is possibly TRBD1 (5 bases). This CDR3 has 15 residues. V dropped 6 bases and J dropped 0 bases, with 15 bases sitting between them. The germline V gene encodes CDR1 KGHSH and CDR2 LQKENI. Here the CDR3 reads CASSSDTAPSYEQYF. The DNA of the CDR3 is TGTGCCAGCTCCTCGGACACCGCACCCTCCTACGAGCAGTACTTC.

The gene calls are TRBV18 and TRBJ2-2, with TRBD2 matching 8 bases. The germline V gene encodes CDR1 KGHSH and CDR2 LQKENI. This CDR3 is 14 amino acids long. V shed 3 bases and J 6 bases; nucleotides not matched to a gene: 3. Written as DNA, the CDR3 is TGTGCCAGCTCACCCTCGGGAGGGTCCGGGGAGCTGTTTTTT. It specifies CASSPSGGSGELFF. Complete variable domain (other parts from reference TRBV18 and TRBJ2-2): NAGVMQNPRHLVRRRGQEARLRCSPMKGHSHVYWYRQLPEEGLKFMVYLQKENIIDESGMPKERFSAEFPKEGPSILRIQQVVRGDSAAYFCASSPSGGSGELFFGEGSRLTVL.

V gene TRBV2 combines with J gene TRBJ1-2; TRBD1 matches at 8 bases. V shed 1 base and J 7 bases; nucleotides not matched to a gene: 5. From germline, CDR1 is SNHLY and CDR2 FYNNEI. This CDR3 is built from 14 residues. The CDR3 sequence: CASSEDRGIGGYTF. Written as DNA, the CDR3 is TGTGCCAGCAGTGAAGACAGGGGGATAGGTGGCTACACCTTC. Full variable domain (missing parts from reference TRBV2 and TRBJ1-2): EPEVTQTPSHQVTQMGQEVILRCVPISNHLYFYWYRQILGQKVEFLVSFYNNEISEKSEIFDDQFSVERPDGSNFTLKIRSTKLEDSAMYFCASSEDRGIGGYTFGSGTRLTVV.

This chain joins TRBV4-3 and TRBJ2-2; no definite D call. Trimming removed 0 bases at V and 0 bases at J, with 8 bases between. The CDR3 covers 16 residues. Germline V gene lookup returns CDR1 LGHNA and CDR2 YSLEER. In DNA form, the CDR3 reads TGCGCCAGCAGCCAAGACCCGGAGTCGAACACCGGGGAGCTGTTTTTT. Its translation is CASSQDPESNTGELFF.

V usage is TRBV5-1 and J usage is TRBJ1-4; no reliable D call. From germline, CDR1 is SGHRS and CDR2 YFSETQ. The CDR3 totals 13 residues. V dropped 5 bases and J dropped 4 bases, with 9 bases sitting between them. The CDR3 region has the DNA TGCGCCAGCAGAGCAGGATTTAATGAAAAACTGTTTTTT. It yields the protein CASRAGFNEKLFF.

The chain is built from TRBV6-1 and TRBJ1-6, with D hard to call. Trimming removed 4 bases at V and 0 bases at J, with 16 bases between. Germline loops: CDR1 MNHNS, CDR2 SASEGT. CDR3 size: 18 residues. CDR3 bases: TGTGCCAGCAGTGGGCTCGGGGTGACTAGCTCCTATAATTCACCCCTCCACTTT. Translating gives CASSGLGVTSSYNSPLHF.

The genes are TRBV27 and TRBJ1-1, with 8 bases fitting TRBD1. This CDR3 region has 14 residues. After removal of 2 bases from V and 1 base from J, the junction contained 0 bases not matched to a gene. The germline V gene has CDR1 MNHEY and CDR2 SMNVEV (reference sequence). The CDR3 is CASSLGTGNTEAFF. CDR3 coding DNA: TGTGCCAGCAGTTTAGGGACAGGGAACACTGAAGCTTTCTTT.

This clone was counted once. At one end, the junction sequence differs from germline, possibly due to a read error. The rearrangement uses TRBV6-5 and TRBJ2-7; perhaps TRBD2 as D (5 bases). The CDR3 loop spans 15 amino acids. Germline-derived CDR1 and CDR2 are MNHEY and SVGAGI. In DNA, the CDR3 is TGTGCCAGCAGTTCGGGCGGGCTAGCCTCCCACGAGCAGTACTTC. It codes for CASSSGGLASHEQYF.

The genes are TRBV4-1 and TRBJ2-7, with 8 bases lining up with TRBD2. In germline, CDR1 is MGHRA, CDR2 YSYEKL. V lost 6 bases to trimming and J lost 0 bases; unmatched junction nucleotides: 7. This CDR3 spans 15 amino acids. CDR3 residues: CASRGEAGGSYEQYF. CDR3 DNA sequence: TGCGCCAGCAGGGGGGAGGCGGGGGGCTCCTACGAGCAGTACTTC.

About this clone: An end of the junction does not agree with germline; a read error may underlie this. The V gene is TRBV11-3, the J gene TRBJ2-2; no firm D call. This CDR3 comprises 14 residues. Germline CDR1 and CDR2: SGHNT and YENEEA. The CDR3, as DNA: TGTACCAGCAGCCCCCAGACGAACACCGGGGAGCTGTTTTTT. Protein product: CTSSPQTNTGELFF.

The chain couples TRBV7-9 to TRBJ1-2; 10 bases are shared with TRBD1. J gave up 8 bases and V 6 bases, and 15 bases lay outside the gene matches. CDR3 length: 16 amino acids. Germline CDR1 SEHNR, CDR2 FQNEAQ (reference sequence). The CDR3 DNA reads TGTGCCAGCAGTCGATCCGGACAGGGGGAAGCGAGAGGCTACACCTTC. This translates into CASSRSGQGEARGYTF.

The rearrangement joins TRBV15 to TRBJ2-1; D possibly corresponds to TRBD1 (5 bases). The CDR3 runs 16 residues. In germline, CDR1 is LNHNV, CDR2 YYDKDF (reference sequence). V was pared by 1 base and J by 4 bases, with 14 bases between. As DNA, the CDR3 is TGTGCCACCAGCAGAGCTCCGGTGGGGCAGTACAATGAGCAGTTCTTC. Translation gives CATSRAPVGQYNEQFF. Drawing the rest from reference TRBV15 and TRBJ2-1, the complete variable domain is DAMVIQNPRYQVTQFGKPVTLSCSQTLNHNVMYWYQQKSSQAPKLLFHYYDKDFNNEADTPDNFQSRRPNTSFCFLDIRSPGLGDTAMYLCATSRAPVGQYNEQFFGPGTRLTVL.

This chain connects TRBV14 to TRBJ1-4; D is uncertain. The CDR3 is 15 amino acids. The V gene's germline CDR1 is SGHDN and CDR2 FVKESK. V was cut by 6 bases and J by 0 bases, with 11 bases left in between. The CDR3 DNA follows: TGTGCCAGCAGAAACGAGGTTGCAACTAATGAAAAACTGTTTTTT. It encodes CASRNEVATNEKLFF.

The chain employs TRBV6-5 and TRBJ1-1, with TRBD1 matching 7 bases. This CDR3 has 12 amino acids. The V segment lost 5 bases and the J segment 7 bases; nucleotides outside the gene matches: 4. The V gene's germline CDR1 is MNHEY and CDR2 SVGAGI. Here the CDR3 DNA reads TGTGCCAGCAGTGAACAGGGGAATGAAGCTTTCTTT. Protein product: CASSEQGNEAFF.